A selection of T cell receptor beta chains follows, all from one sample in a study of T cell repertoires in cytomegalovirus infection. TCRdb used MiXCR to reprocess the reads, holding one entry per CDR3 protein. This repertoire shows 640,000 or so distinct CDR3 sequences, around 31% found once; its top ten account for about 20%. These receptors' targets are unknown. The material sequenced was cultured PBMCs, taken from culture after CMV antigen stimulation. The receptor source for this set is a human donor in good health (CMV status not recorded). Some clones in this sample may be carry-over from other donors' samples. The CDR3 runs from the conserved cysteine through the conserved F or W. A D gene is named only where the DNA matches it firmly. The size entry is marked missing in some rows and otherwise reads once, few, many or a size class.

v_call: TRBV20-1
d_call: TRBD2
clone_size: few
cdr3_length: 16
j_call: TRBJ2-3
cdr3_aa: CSADTGTSGNTDTQYF
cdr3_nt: TGCAGTGCTGATACGGGGACTAGCGGGAACACAGATACGCAGTATTTT

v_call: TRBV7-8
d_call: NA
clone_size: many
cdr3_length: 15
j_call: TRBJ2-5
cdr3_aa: CASSLKGWSQETQYF
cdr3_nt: TGTGCCAGCAGCCTTAAAGGGTGGAGCCAAGAGACCCAGTACTTC

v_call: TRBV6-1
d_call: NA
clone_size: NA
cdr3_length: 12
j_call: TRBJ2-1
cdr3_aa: CASSEYYNEQFF
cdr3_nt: TGTGCCAGCAGCGAGTATTACAATGAGCAGTTCTTC

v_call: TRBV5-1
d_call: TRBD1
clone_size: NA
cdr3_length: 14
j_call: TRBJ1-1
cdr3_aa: CASRNNRGNTEAFF
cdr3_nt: TGCGCCAGCAGAAACAACAGGGGGAACACTGAAGCTTTCTTT

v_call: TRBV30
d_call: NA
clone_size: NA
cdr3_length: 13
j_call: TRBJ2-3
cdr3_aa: CALTRGSTDTQYF
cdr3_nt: TGTGCCCTCACGCGGGGTAGCACAGATACGCAGTATTTT

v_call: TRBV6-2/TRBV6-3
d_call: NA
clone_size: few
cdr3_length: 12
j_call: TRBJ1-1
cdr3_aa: CASRHKPDEAFF
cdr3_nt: TGTGCCAGCAGGCATAAACCCGACGAAGCTTTCTTT

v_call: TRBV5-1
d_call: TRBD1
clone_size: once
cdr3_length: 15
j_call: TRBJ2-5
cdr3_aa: CASSETGGDQETQYF
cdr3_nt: TGCGCCAGCAGCGAGACAGGGGGAGATCAAGAGACCCAGTACTTC

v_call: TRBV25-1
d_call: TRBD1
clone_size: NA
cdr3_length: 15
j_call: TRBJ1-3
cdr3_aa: CASIHRGLSGNTIYF
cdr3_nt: TGTGCCAGCATCCACAGGGGCCTCTCTGGAAACACCATATATTTT

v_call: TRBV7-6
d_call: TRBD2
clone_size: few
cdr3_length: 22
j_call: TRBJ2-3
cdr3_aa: CASSLAIPVQRGTSGVTDTQYF
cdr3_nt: TGTGCCAGCAGCTTAGCGATCCCAGTCCAGAGGGGGACTAGCGGGGTCACAGATACGCAGTATTTT

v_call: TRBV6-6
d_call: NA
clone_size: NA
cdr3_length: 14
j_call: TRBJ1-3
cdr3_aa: CASSLWGLGNTIYF
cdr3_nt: TGTGCCAGCAGTCTGTGGGGACTTGGAAACACCATATATTTT

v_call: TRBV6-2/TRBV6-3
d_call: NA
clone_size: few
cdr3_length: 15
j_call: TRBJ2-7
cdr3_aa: CASSYPGTPSYEQYF
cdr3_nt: TGTGCCAGCAGTTATCCCGGGACTCCCTCCTACGAGCAGTACTTC

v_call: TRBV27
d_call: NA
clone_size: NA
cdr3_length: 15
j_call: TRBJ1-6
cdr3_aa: CASSSKISYNSPLHF
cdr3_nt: TGTGCCAGCAGTTCCAAAATTAGCTATAATTCACCCCTCCACTTT

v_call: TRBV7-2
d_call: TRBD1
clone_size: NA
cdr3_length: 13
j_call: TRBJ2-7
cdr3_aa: CASGYRGLNEQYF
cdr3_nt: TGTGCCAGCGGTTACAGGGGGTTGAACGAGCAGTACTTC

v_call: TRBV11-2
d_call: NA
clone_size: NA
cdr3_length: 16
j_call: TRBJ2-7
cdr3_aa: CASSLVGVRSSYEQYF
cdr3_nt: TGTGCCAGCAGCTTAGTTGGCGTAAGAAGCTCCTACGAGCAGTACTTC

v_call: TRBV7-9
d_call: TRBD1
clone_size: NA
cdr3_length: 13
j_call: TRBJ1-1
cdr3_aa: CAVRDSVVTEAFF
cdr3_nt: TGTGCCGTCCGGGACAGCGTTGTGACTGAAGCTTTCTTT

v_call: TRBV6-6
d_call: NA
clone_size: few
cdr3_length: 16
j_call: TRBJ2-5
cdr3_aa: CASSYSWMDSGETQYF
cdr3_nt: TGTGCCAGCAGTTACTCGTGGATGGACAGCGGTGAGACCCAGTACTTC

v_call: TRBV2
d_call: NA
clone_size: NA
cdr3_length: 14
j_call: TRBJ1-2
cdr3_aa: CASSPTGSGYGYTF
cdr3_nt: TGTGCCAGCAGTCCTACAGGGAGCGGCTATGGCTACACCTTC

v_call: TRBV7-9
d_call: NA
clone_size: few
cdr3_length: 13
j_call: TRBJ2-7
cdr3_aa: CASSPDSTYEQYF
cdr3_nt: TGTGCCAGCAGCCCCGACTCAACCTACGAGCAGTACTTC

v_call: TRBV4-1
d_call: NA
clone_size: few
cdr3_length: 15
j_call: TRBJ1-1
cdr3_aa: CASSQGPLPRAEAFF
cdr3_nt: TGCGCCAGCAGCCAAGGCCCCCTTCCAAGGGCTGAAGCTTTCTTT

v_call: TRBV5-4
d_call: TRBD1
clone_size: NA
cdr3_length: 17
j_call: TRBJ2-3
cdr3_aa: CASSGPGTAFPTDTQYF
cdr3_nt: TGTGCCAGCAGCGGACCCGGGACAGCGTTCCCCACAGATACGCAGTATTTT

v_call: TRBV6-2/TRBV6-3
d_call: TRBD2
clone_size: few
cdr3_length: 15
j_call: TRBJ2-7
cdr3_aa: CASSYLASGNYEQYF
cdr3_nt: TGTGCCAGCAGTTACCTGGCTAGCGGGAACTACGAGCAGTACTTC

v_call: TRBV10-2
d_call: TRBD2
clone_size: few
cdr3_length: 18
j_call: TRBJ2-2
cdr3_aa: CASMPRGAGLAVPGELFF
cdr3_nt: TGCGCCAGCATGCCGAGGGGAGCGGGACTAGCGGTTCCCGGGGAGCTGTTTTTT

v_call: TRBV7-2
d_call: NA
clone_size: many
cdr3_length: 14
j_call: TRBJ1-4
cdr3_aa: CASSIGASSEKLFF
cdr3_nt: TGTGCCAGCAGCATAGGGGCATCGAGTGAAAAACTGTTTTTT

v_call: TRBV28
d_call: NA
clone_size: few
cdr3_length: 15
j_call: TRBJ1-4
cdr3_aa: CASSELKGIGEKLFF
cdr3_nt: TGTGCCAGCTCCGAGCTCAAGGGGATAGGGGAAAAACTGTTTTTT

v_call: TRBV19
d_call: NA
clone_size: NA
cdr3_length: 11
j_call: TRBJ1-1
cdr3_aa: CASSRGNEAFF
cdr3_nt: TGTGCCAGTAGTAGGGGGAATGAAGCTTTCTTT

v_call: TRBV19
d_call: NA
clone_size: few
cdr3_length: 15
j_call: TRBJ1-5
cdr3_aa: CASSGVGALNQPQHF
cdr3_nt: TGTGCCAGTAGTGGGGTGGGGGCCCTCAATCAGCCCCAGCATTTT

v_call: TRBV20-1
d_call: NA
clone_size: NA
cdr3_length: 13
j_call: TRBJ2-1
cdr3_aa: CSARWDGHNEQFF
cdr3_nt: TGCAGTGCCCGATGGGACGGACACAATGAGCAGTTCTTC

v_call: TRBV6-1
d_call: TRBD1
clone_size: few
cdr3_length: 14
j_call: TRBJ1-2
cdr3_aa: CASSEDGTVYGYTF
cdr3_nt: TGTGCCAGCAGTGAAGACGGGACAGTATATGGCTACACCTTC

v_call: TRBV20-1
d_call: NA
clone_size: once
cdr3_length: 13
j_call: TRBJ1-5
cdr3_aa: CSARQGLSQPQHF
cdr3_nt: TGCAGTGCTAGACAGGGGTTAAGTCAGCCCCAGCATTTT